The 26 T cell receptor beta chains given below trace back to one sample, sequenced in a study of cytomegalovirus exposure and HLA in healthy donors. The PCR had 60 Vbeta and 13 Jbeta primers. Sequencing used immunoSEQ multiplex PCR; TCRdb keeps in-frame clones, though not all of them. The data show tens of thousands of clones, around three quarters seen once. What was sequenced was PBMCs. Every receptor here comes from a woman aged 45-65 years in good health and CMV-seropositive.

The V gene is TRBV21-1, the J gene TRBJ1-1; TRBD1 is the table's D call and was not checked against the DNA. TRBV21-1 is a recognized pseudogene. This CDR3 spans 16 amino acids. Here the CDR3 DNA reads TGTGCCAGCAGCGGAGCAGGGTTATCTGCAGAAACTGAAGCTTTCTTT. This encodes CASSGAGLSAETEAFF.

The CDR3 DNA reads as TGCGCCAGGCCTCAGCGGGAGGGCCTAATGAAGTTCTTC. It translates to CARPQREGLMKFF. The genes are TRBV4-3 and TRBJ2-1; 10 bases agree with TRBD2. Germline values: CDR1 LGHNA, CDR2 YSLEER. The CDR3 has 13 amino acids. The J segment lost 14 bases and the V segment lost 9 bases, leaving 13 bases of the junction unmatched.

This clone has a handful of counts. The chain combines TRBV9 with TRBJ1-4, with TRBD1 matching 8 bases. This CDR3 has 15 amino acids. Germline CDR1 SGDLS, CDR2 YYNGEE. Trimming at V came to 4 bases and at J to 4 bases, leaving 6 bases not matched to a gene. Here the CDR3 DNA reads TGTGCCAGCAGCCCCCTGACAGGGGTTAATGAAAAACTGTTTTTT. Encoded protein: CASSPLTGVNEKLFF.

The CDR3 here is CASSLLTEGANGEQYF. In nucleotides, the CDR3 is TGTGCCAGCAGTCTCCTCACCGAGGGGGCTAACGGCGAGCAGTACTTC. This sequence joins TRBV25-1 and TRBJ2-7; TRBD1 matches at 7 bases. This CDR3 region has 16 residues. Looked up from germline, CDR1 is MGHDK and CDR2 is SYGVNS. Trimming removed 5 bases from V and 6 bases from J; junction bases left unmatched: 16.

This chain joins TRBV4-2 and TRBJ1-6; D remains ambiguous. V lost 2 bases and J 0 bases, leaving 5 bases between the germline ends. The germline V gene has CDR1 LGHNA and CDR2 YNFKEQ. This CDR3 has 15 residues. CDR3: CASSQRSSYNSPLHF. CDR3 coding DNA: TGTGCCAGCAGCCAAAGGAGCTCCTATAATTCACCCCTCCACTTT.

J is TRBJ2-5 and V is TRBV7-9, with D perhaps TRBD1 (6 bases). V was pared by 1 base and J by 1 base, with 10 bases between. The CDR3 runs 15 residues. The germline CDR1 and CDR2 sequences are SEHNR and FQNEAQ (reference sequence). CDR3 sequence reads: CASSLVTGLQETQYF. DNA for the CDR3: TGTGCCAGCAGCTTAGTGACAGGACTCCAAGAGACCCAGTACTTC.

The chain is built from TRBV6-5 and TRBJ2-5; D might be TRBD1 (5 bases). Deletions cut 1 base from V and 0 bases from J, with 12 bases between. The CDR3 sequence is 16 residues long. The V gene's germline CDR1 is MNHEY and CDR2 SVGAGI. CDR3 in amino acids: CASSYYGARNQETQYF. The CDR3 nucleotides read TGTGCCAGCAGTTACTATGGGGCAAGGAACCAAGAGACCCAGTACTTC.

CDR3 coding DNA: TGTGCCTGGCATCGCTTTGCAGGGGCAGATACGCAGTATTTT. Encoded protein: CAWHRFAGADTQYF. The V call is TRBV30, the J call TRBJ2-3; tentatively, D is TRBD1 (6 bases). The germline V gene encodes CDR1 GTSNPN and CDR2 SVGIG (reference sequence). Trimming shortened V by 5 bases and J by 4 bases, and 16 bases separated the two germline ends. The CDR3 contains 14 residues.

This rearrangement joins TRBV6-6 to TRBJ2-7, with 7 positions matching TRBD1. Per the germline V gene, CDR1 is MNHNY and CDR2 is SVGAGI (reference sequence). This CDR3 comprises 15 residues. The V segment lost 6 bases and the J segment 2 bases; nucleotides outside the gene matches: 10. Here the CDR3 DNA reads TGTGCCAGCAGGTCCTTAGGACAGGAGCCCTACGAGCAGTACTTC. It encodes CASRSLGQEPYEQYF.

The J gene is TRBJ2-3, the V gene TRBV7-9; 8 positions match TRBD2. The V gene's germline CDR1 is SEHNR and CDR2 FQNEAQ (reference sequence). The CDR3 is made up of 15 amino acids. V was pared by 7 bases and J by 7 bases, with 13 bases of the junction left unmatched. The CDR3 loop is CASTPPGGGSNTQYF. The CDR3 nucleotides read TGTGCCAGCACCCCACCCGGCGGGGGGAGCAATACGCAGTATTTT.

This clone was detected a few times. This rearrangement joins TRBV2 to TRBJ2-1; maybe TRBD2 (6 bases). Germline V gene lookup returns CDR1 SNHLY and CDR2 FYNNEI. This CDR3 contains 14 residues. Trimming left V 6 bases short and J 12 bases short, with 21 bases between. The CDR3 spells CASSSESVTSRQFF. CDR3 DNA: TGTGCCAGCAGCAGTGAGTCCGTGACTAGTCGGCAGTTCTTC.

The chain uses TRBV13 and TRBJ1-2; TRBD1 matches at 8 bases. The CDR3 has 12 amino acids. V gave up 10 bases and J gave up 6 bases; unmatched junction bases: 7. Germline CDR1 PRHDT, CDR2 FYEKMQ (reference sequence). The CDR3 coding sequence is TGTGCCATTCCAGGGGGCAAGGATGGCTACACCTTC. Its translation is CAIPGGKDGYTF.

The chain links TRBV27 to TRBJ2-1; no definite D call. V was pared by 5 bases and J by 5 bases, with 7 bases between. In germline, CDR1 is MNHEY, CDR2 SMNVEV (reference sequence). This CDR3 has 12 amino acids. Here the CDR3 reads CASSDLNNEQFF. CDR3 nucleotides: TGTGCCAGCAGTGACTTGAACAATGAGCAGTTCTTC.

The V call is TRBV19, the J call TRBJ2-1; 7 bases align to TRBD1. This CDR3 is 13 amino acids long. Unmatched junction bases numbered 8, after V lost 8 bases and J lost 7 bases. From germline, CDR1 is LNHDA and CDR2 SQIVND (reference sequence). DNA for the CDR3: TGTGCCAGTGCTGACAGGGCTTTGAATGAGCAGTTCTTC. Its translation is CASADRALNEQFF.

The J gene is TRBJ2-7, the V gene TRBV5-6; TRBD1 is a possible D gene (6 bases). The germline V and J ends were trimmed by 4 bases and 1 base, with 12 bases remaining between them. The CDR3 spans 14 residues. Germline V gene sequence: CDR1 SGHDT, CDR2 YYEEEE. The chain's CDR3 is CASSPGAESYEQYF. DNA of the CDR3: TGTGCCAGCAGCCCAGGGGCCGAATCCTACGAGCAGTACTTC.

V and J are TRBV4-3 and TRBJ1-3; tentatively, D is TRBD1 (5 bases). This CDR3 spans 16 amino acids. Germline V gene lookup returns CDR1 LGHNA and CDR2 YSLEER. V was trimmed by 4 bases and J by 4 bases, leaving 17 bases between them. The DNA of the CDR3 is TGCGCCAGCAGCCTGGAGCGGGGCCCAGGGGGAAACACCATATATTTT. Its protein product is CASSLERGPGGNTIYF.

For this clone: Other nucleotide sequences in the sample specify the same CDR3. The chain combines TRBV14 with TRBJ2-7, with D hard to call. In germline, CDR1 is SGHDN, CDR2 FVKESK. CDR3 size: 13 residues. With 1 base removed from V and 6 bases from J, the gap between germline ends came to 10 bases. The CDR3 nucleotides are TGTGCCAGCAGCCAAGGGCTAGGCCGCGAGCAGTACTTC. Its translation is CASSQGLGREQYF. Complete variable domain (other parts from reference TRBV14 and TRBJ2-7): EAGVTQFPSHSVIEKGQTVTLRCDPISGHDNLYWYRRVMGKEIKFLLHFVKESKQDESGMPNNRFLAERTGGTYSTLKVQPAELEDSGVYFCASSQGLGREQYFGPGTRLTVT.

The genes are TRBV18 and TRBJ2-4; tentative D call: TRBD2 (5 bases). The CDR3 contains 13 residues. V was trimmed by 2 bases and J by 7 bases, leaving 9 bases between them. CDR1 KGHSH and CDR2 LQKENI come from the germline V gene. Here the CDR3 DNA reads TGTGCCAGCTCACCAGCGGGCCTGAACATTCAGTACTTC. As protein: CASSPAGLNIQYF.

This clone was detected a few times. This sequence joins TRBV4-1 and TRBJ2-4; 7 nucleotides line up with TRBD1. Germline V gives CDR1 MGHRA, CDR2 YSYEKL. The CDR3 runs 12 residues. V lost 6 bases and J lost 6; bases outside the gene matches: 2. CDR3 coding DNA: TGCGCCAGCAGATCAGGGGGAAACATTCAGTACTTC. Residues: CASRSGGNIQYF.

The chain recombines TRBV4-3 with TRBJ2-3; 7 bases line up with TRBD2. With V trimmed by 6 bases and J by 5 bases, 8 bases remained unmatched. Germline CDR1 and CDR2: LGHNA and YSLEER. The CDR3 runs 14 residues. The CDR3 spells CASSRAGERDTQYF. Here the CDR3 DNA reads TGCGCCAGCAGTCGGGCGGGAGAGAGAGATACGCAGTATTTT.

The chain combines TRBV19 with TRBJ2-1, with 7 bases fitting TRBD2. The CDR3 spans 15 residues. Germline CDR1 is LNHDA and CDR2 is SQIVND (reference sequence). Trimming removed 7 bases from V and 5 bases from J; junction bases left unmatched: 11. CDR3 DNA: TGTGCCAGTACCCCGAGCGCGGGAGAAGACAATGAGCAGTTCTTC. Translated: CASTPSAGEDNEQFF.

The V gene is TRBV19, the J gene TRBJ1-5, with D perhaps matching TRBD1 (5 bases). The CDR3 runs to 13 residues. Trimming took off 5 bases at V and 7 bases at J, with 12 bases between the two ends. Germline V gene data show CDR1 as LNHDA and CDR2 as SQIVND (reference sequence). The CDR3 loop reads CASSPARVQPQHF. CDR3 DNA sequence: TGTGCCAGTAGTCCCGCCAGGGTGCAGCCCCAGCATTTT.

This chain links TRBV13 with TRBJ1-2; D perhaps matches TRBD1 (5 bases). Trimming removed 5 bases at V and 4 bases at J, with 8 bases between. This CDR3 has 12 residues. Germline V gene lookup returns CDR1 PRHDT and CDR2 FYEKMQ (reference sequence). The DNA for the CDR3 is TGTGCCAGCAGCCCGGGGGGCTATGGCTACACCTTC. Protein product: CASSPGGYGYTF.

This sequence joins TRBV19 and TRBJ1-4; D perhaps matches TRBD1 (6 bases). Germline CDR1 is LNHDA and CDR2 is SQIVND (reference sequence). The CDR3 loop spans 13 amino acids. Trimming cost V 10 bases and J 4 bases, with 13 bases left between them. Here the CDR3 reads CAILTGLNEKLFF. CDR3 nucleotide sequence: TGTGCCATATTAACAGGGCTTAATGAAAAACTGTTTTTT.

The sample holds a few counts of this clone. The V and J genes are TRBV10-3 and TRBJ1-1; no definite D call. Trimming cost V 6 bases and J 5 bases, with 16 bases left between them. The germline CDR1 and CDR2 sequences are ENHRY and SYGVKD. CDR3 length equals 14 residues. This CDR3 is CAISIDASGTEAFF. The CDR3 bases are TGTGCCATCAGCATCGACGCCTCGGGGACTGAAGCTTTCTTT.

This clone was seen just once. The gene calls are TRBV13 and TRBJ2-5; 12 bases agree with TRBD2. With V trimmed by 3 bases and J by 4 bases, 0 bases remained unmatched. The CDR3 contains 14 residues. CDR1 is PRHDT and CDR2 is FYEKMQ in the germline V gene (reference sequence). The CDR3, as DNA: TGTGCCAGCAGCTTGGGACTAGCGGGAGAGACCCAGTACTTC. It yields the protein CASSLGLAGETQYF.